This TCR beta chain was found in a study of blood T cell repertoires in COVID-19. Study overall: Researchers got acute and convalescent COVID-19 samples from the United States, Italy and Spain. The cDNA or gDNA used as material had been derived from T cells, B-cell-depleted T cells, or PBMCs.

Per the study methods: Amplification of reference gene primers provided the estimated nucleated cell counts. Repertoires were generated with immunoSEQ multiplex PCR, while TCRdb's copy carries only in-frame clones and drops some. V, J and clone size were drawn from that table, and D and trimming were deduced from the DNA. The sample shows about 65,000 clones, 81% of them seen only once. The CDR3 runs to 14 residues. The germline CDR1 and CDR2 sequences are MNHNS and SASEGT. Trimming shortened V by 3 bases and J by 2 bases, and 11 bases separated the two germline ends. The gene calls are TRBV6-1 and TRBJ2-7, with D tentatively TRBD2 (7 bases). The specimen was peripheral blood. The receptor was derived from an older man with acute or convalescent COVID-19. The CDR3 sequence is CASSDGGQPYEQYF. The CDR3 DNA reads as TGTGCCAGCAGTGACGGGGGGCAGCCCTACGAGCAGTACTTC.